This TCR beta chain emerged from a study of blood T cell repertoires in COVID-19. Study-level information: Both acute and convalescent COVID-19 samples were obtained from the United States, Italy and Spain.

In the source study's methods: Quantification of nucleated cells was approximated via reference gene primer amplification. Sequencing was performed with immunoSEQ multiplex PCR; in TCRdb, only in-frame clones are kept and a portion is missing. V, J and clone size are those of that table, while D and trimming were read from the DNA. Of a few hundred thousand clones in the sample, about 90% were seen once. Sample: PBMCs or T cells enriched from blood (not recorded which). The sequence derives from a human donor in a cohort exposed to, infected with or recovered from COVID-19 (not recorded which). The donor label of this sample is uncertain.

The CDR3 DNA reads TGCGCCAGCAGACACCGCGACAGGTCGGACACCATATATTTT. Its translation: CASRHRDRSDTIYF. This chain uses TRBV5-1 with TRBJ1-3, with D perhaps matching TRBD1 (6 bases). This CDR3 comprises 14 residues. The V end lost 5 bases, the J end lost 8 bases, and 17 bases lay between the germline ends. Germline CDR1 and CDR2: SGHRS and YFSETQ.